Presented here are 5 T cell receptor beta chains from one specimen sequenced in a study of shared clonotypes between healthy human individuals. Profiled with immunoSEQ multiplex PCR; TCRdb holds only in-frame clones, not every one. The sample records about 680,000 clones, 60% to 75% being singletons. Specimen: memory CD4+ T cells sorted from blood. The subset denotes: CD45RA-negative fraction. These receptors all stem from a woman aged 25 to 39 in good health.

The V gene is TRBV10-2, the J gene TRBJ2-1; no firm D call. CDR3 length: 15 amino acids. The V gene lost 5 bases and the J gene lost 0 bases, with 11 bases spanning the gap. Germline V CDR1 and CDR2: WSHSY, SAAADI. CDR3 loop: CASSPLGPSYNEQFF. The CDR3 DNA sequence: TGCGCCAGCAGTCCCCTCGGGCCCTCCTACAATGAGCAGTTCTTC.

The chain recombines TRBV6-5 with TRBJ1-2; D perhaps matches TRBD1 (6 bases). The CDR3 sequence is 16 residues long. The germline V and J ends were trimmed by 4 bases and 3 bases, with 18 bases remaining between them. Germline V gives CDR1 MNHEY, CDR2 SVGAGI. The CDR3, as DNA: TGTGCCAGCAGTTCCGCCTCAGGGGAAGGAGACTATGGCTACACCTTC. Translated: CASSSASGEGDYGYTF.

This chain links TRBV19 with TRBJ2-5, with D perhaps TRBD1 or TRBD2 (5 bases each). Germline CDR1 is LNHDA and CDR2 is SQIVND (reference sequence). Trimming cost V 5 bases and J 4 bases, with 14 bases left between them. The CDR3 consists of 14 residues. CDR3 region: CASSHGATGETQYF. The CDR3, as DNA: TGTGCCAGTAGTCACGGGGCAACGGGAGAGACCCAGTACTTC.

The chain couples TRBV19 to TRBJ2-5; either TRBD1 or TRBD2 may fit D (5 bases each). In germline, CDR1 is LNHDA, CDR2 SQIVND (reference sequence). V was cut by 4 bases and J by 0 bases, with 18 bases left in between. This CDR3 comprises 17 residues. The CDR3 protein is CASSTPPSSGHQETQYF. The CDR3 DNA is TGTGCCAGTAGTACACCTCCCTCCTCGGGGCACCAAGAGACCCAGTACTTC. Full variable domain (outside the CDR3, taken from reference TRBV19 and TRBJ2-5): DGGITQSPKYLFRKEGQNVTLSCEQNLNHDAMYWYRQDPGQGLRLIYYSQIVNDFQKGDIAEGYSVSREKKESFPLTVTSAQKNPTAFYLCASSTPPSSGHQETQYFGPGTRLLVL.

The V call is TRBV30, the J call TRBJ2-7; tentatively, D is TRBD1 (6 bases). CDR3 length: 12 amino acids. CDR1 is GTSNPN, CDR2 SVGIG, per germline (reference sequence). V lost 4 bases, J lost 3 bases, and 10 bases lay in between. The CDR3 protein is CAWNRDIYEQYF. CDR3 DNA: TGTGCCTGGAATCGGGACATCTACGAGCAGTACTTC. Complete variable domain (other parts from reference TRBV30 and TRBJ2-7): SQTIHQWPATLVQPVGSPLSLECTVEGTSNPNLYWYRQAAGRGLQLLFYSVGIGQISSEVPQNLSASRPQDRQFILSSKKLLLSDSGFYLCAWNRDIYEQYFGPGTRLTVT.